Here is one TCR beta chain with its context. Its cognate antigen is unknown. This sample stems from a study of T-cell reconstitution after alpha-beta-depleted transplantation in children. Overall study findings and caveats: Recipient T cells and thymic progenitors that survived were the source of the high TCRbeta diversity seen at day 60 in some patients.

Between the trimmed V and J ends, which lost 3 bases and 4 bases, there was a span of 15 bases. In germline, CDR1 is LNHNV, CDR2 YYDKDF (reference sequence). The CDR3 covers 15 residues. Unique molecular identifiers were incorporated during preparation of the TCRbeta library. TCRdb passed the PCR reads through MiXCR, listing each CDR3 protein once. The table shows some 550,000 distinct CDR3 sequences, with about 23% occurring only once. The origin of this receptor is a boy younger than two who had a stem cell transplant for acute myeloid leukemia, so the T cells may come from the graft donor. The input for sequencing was PBMCs, mostly from graft donor cells, taken 360 days after TCRalphabeta/CD19-depleted stem cell transplant. The chain has TRBV15 and TRBJ2-5; either TRBD1 or TRBD2 may fit D (5 bases each). For the CDR3, the DNA is TGTGCCACCAGCAGTGAGGGGAATCGAAGAGAGACCCAGTACTTC. Protein sequence: CATSSEGNRRETQYF.